Below, 2 T cell receptor beta chains from the same sample are listed, as sequenced in a study of cytomegalovirus exposure and HLA in healthy donors. The assay was immunoSEQ multiplex PCR, and TCRdb's table has in-frame clones only and misses some. The sample yields tens of thousands of clones, approximately 91% seen once. The source material was PBMCs. Receptors originate from a man in his thirties or forties in good health and CMV-seronegative.

Only one count was recorded for this clone. The rearrangement uses TRBV6-6 and TRBJ1-2; TRBD1 agrees at 10 bases. There are 16 residues in the CDR3. V gave up 2 bases and J gave up 3 bases; unmatched junction bases: 6. CDR1 and CDR2 (germline): MNHNY, SVGAGI (reference sequence). The CDR3 region is CASSYLDRGRDYGYTF. CDR3 in DNA: TGTGCCAGCAGTTACCTAGACAGGGGGCGAGACTATGGCTACACCTTC.

The chain links TRBV2 to TRBJ2-2; a weak D match, TRBD2 (6 bases). The germline V gene has CDR1 SNHLY and CDR2 FYNNEI. The CDR3 is 15 residues long. The ends were cut back, 5 bases at V and 7 bases at J, with 17 bases in the middle. The DNA for the CDR3 is TGTGCCAGCAGTAGGGACGGGGGTGATTTCGGGGAGCTGTTTTTT. Translated: CASSRDGGDFGELFF. Full variable domain (outside the CDR3, taken from reference TRBV2 and TRBJ2-2): EPEVTQTPSHQVTQMGQEVILRCVPISNHLYFYWYRQILGQKVEFLVSFYNNEISEKSEIFDDQFSVERPDGSNFTLKIRSTKLEDSAMYFCASSRDGGDFGELFFGEGSRLTVL.